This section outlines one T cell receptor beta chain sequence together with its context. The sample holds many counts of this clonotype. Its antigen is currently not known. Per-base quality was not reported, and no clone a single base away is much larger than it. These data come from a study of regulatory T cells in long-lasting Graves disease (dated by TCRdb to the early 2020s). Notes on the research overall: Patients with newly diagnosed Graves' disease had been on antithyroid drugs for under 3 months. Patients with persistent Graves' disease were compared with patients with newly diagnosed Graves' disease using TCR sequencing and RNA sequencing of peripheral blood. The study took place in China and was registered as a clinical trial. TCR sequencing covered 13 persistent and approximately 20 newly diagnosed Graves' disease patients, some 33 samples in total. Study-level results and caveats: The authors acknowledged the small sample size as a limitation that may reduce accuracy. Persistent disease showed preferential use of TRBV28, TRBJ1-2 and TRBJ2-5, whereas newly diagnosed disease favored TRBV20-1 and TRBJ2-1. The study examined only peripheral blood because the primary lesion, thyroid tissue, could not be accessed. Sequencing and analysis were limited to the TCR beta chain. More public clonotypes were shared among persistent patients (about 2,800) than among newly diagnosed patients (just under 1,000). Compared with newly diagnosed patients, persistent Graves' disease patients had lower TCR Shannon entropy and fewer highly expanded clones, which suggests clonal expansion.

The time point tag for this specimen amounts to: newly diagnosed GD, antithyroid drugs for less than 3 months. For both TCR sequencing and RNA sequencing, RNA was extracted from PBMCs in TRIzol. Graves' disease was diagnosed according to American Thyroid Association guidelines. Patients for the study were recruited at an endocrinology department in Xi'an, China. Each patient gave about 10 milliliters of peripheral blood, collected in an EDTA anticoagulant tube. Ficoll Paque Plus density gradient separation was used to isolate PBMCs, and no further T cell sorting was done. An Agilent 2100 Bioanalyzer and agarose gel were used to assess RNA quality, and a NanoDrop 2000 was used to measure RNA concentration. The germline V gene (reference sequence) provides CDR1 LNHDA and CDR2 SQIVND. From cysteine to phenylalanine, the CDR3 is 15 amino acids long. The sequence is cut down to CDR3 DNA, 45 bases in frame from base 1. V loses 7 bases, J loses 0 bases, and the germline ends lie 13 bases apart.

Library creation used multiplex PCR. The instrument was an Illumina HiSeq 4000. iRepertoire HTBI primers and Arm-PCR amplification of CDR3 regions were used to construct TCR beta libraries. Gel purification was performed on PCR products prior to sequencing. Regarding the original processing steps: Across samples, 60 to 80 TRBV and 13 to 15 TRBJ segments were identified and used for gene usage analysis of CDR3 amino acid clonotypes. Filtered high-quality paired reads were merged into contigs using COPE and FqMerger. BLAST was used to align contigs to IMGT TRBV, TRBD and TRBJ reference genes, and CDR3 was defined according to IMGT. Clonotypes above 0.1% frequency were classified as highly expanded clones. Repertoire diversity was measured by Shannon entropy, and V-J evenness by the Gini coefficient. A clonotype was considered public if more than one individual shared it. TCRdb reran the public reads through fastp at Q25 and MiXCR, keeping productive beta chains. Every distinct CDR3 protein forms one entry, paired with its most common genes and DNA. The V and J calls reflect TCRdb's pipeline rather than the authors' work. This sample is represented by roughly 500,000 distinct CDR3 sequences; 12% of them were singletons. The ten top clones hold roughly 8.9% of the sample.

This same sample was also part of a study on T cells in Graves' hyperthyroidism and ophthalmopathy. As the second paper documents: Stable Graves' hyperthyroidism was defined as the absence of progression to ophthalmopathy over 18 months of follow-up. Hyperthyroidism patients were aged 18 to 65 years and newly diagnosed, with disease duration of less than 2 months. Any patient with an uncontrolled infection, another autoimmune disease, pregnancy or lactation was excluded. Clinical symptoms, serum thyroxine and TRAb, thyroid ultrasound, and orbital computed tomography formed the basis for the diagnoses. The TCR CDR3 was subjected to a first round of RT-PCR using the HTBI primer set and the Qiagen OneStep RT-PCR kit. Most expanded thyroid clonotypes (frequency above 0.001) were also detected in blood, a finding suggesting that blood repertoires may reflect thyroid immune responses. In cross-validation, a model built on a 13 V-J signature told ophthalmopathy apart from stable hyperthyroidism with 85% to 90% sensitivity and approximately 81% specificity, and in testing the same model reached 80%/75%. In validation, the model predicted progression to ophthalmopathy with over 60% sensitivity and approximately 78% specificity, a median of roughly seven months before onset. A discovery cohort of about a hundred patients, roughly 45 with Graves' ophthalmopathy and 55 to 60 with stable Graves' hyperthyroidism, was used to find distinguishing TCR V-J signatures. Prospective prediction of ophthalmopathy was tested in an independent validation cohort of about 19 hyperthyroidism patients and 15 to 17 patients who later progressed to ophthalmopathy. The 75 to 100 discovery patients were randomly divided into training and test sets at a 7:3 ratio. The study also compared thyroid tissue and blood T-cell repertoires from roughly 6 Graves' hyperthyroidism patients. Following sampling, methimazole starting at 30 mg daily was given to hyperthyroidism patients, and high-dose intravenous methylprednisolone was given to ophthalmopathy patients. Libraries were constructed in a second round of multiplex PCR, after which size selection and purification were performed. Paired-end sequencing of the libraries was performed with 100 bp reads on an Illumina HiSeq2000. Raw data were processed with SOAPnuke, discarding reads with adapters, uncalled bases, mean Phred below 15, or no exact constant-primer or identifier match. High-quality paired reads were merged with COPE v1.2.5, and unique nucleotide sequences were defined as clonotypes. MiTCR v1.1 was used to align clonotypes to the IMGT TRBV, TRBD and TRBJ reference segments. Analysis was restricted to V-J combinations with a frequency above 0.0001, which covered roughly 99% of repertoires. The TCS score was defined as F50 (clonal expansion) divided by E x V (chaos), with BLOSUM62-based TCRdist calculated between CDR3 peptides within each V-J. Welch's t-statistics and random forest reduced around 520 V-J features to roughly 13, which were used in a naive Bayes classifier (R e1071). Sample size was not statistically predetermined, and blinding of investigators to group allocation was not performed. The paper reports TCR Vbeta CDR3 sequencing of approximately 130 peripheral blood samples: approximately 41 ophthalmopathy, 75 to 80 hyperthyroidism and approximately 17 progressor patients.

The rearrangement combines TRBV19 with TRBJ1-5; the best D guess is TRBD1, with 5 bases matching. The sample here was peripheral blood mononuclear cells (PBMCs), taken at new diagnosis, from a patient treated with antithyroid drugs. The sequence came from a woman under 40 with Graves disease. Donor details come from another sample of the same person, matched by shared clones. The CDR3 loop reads CASTQQDLSNQPQHF. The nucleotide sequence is TGTGCCAGTACCCAACAGGACCTTAGCAATCAGCCCCAGCATTTT.